This entry concerns a single T cell receptor beta chain. Per the original data handling: Quantification of nucleated cells was approximated via reference gene primer amplification. The table came from immunoSEQ multiplex PCR; TCRdb's copy has only in-frame clones and leaves some out. The DNA was the basis for D and trimming; V, J and clone size are from that table. The sample contains 300,000 to 400,000 clones, 83% of which appear only once. This sample was taken from a study of blood T cell repertoires in COVID-19. Study at large: COVID-19 samples from acute and convalescent phases originated in the United States, Italy and Spain. Sources were T cells, B-cell-depleted T cells, or PBMCs; the material itself was cDNA or gDNA.

Looked up from germline, CDR1 is GTSNPN and CDR2 is SVGIG (reference sequence). J lost 4 bases, V lost 0 bases, and 3 bases had no gene match. The CDR3 extends over 14 amino acids. The TCR comes from a man aged 25-45 years with active or convalescent COVID-19. V gene TRBV30 combines with J gene TRBJ2-5; 9 bases align to TRBD1. The sequenced material came from peripheral blood. The CDR3 here is CAWSVQGAGETQYF. CDR3 in DNA: TGTGCCTGGAGTGTACAGGGGGCTGGAGAGACCCAGTACTTC.